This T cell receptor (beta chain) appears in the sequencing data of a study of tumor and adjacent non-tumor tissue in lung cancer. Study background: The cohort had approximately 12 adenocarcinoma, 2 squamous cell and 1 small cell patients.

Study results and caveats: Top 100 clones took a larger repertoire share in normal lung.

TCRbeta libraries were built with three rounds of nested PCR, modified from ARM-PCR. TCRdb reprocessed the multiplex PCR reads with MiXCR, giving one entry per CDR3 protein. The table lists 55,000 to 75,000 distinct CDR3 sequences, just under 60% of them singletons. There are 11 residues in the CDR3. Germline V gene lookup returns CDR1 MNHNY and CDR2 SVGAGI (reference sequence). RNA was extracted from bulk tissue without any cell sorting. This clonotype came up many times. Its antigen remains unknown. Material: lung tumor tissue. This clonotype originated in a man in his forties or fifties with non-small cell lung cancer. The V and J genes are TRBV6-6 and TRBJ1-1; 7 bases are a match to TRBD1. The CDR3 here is CAGGRNTEAFF. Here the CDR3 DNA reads TGTGCAGGGGGCCGGAACACTGAAGCTTTCTTT.